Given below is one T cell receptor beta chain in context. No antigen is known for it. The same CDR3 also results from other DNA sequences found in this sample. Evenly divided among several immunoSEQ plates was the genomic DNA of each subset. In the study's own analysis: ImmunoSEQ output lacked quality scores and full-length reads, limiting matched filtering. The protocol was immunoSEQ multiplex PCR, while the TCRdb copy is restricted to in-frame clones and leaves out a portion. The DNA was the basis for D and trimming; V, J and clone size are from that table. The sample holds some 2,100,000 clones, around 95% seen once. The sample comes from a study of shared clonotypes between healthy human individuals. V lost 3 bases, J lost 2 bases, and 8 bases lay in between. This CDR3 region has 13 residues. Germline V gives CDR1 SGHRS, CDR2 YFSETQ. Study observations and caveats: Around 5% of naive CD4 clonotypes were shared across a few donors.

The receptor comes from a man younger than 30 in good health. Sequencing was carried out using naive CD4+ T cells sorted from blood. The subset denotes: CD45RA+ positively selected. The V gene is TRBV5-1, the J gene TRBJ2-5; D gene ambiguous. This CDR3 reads CASSWTEQETQYF. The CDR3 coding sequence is TGCGCCAGCAGCTGGACCGAGCAAGAGACCCAGTACTTC.